This TCR beta chain is from a study of T cells in Graves' hyperthyroidism and ophthalmopathy. Study-wide points: Most expanded thyroid clonotypes above 0.001 recurred in blood.

This clonotype was seen a few times. What it binds is not known. V lost 5 bases, J lost 9 bases, and 12 bases stayed unmatched. The germline gives CDR1 DFQATT, CDR2 SNEGSKA (reference sequence). The CDR3 runs 14 residues. The investigators amplified TCR beta CDR3 regions from RNA transcripts. A first-round RT-PCR of the TCR CDR3 used the HTBI primer set. TCRdb passed the multiplex PCR reads through MiXCR, listing each CDR3 protein once. The sample has approximately 570,000 distinct CDR3 sequences; about 20% are singletons. Thyroid ultrasound and orbital computed tomography, with clinical symptoms and serum thyroxine and TRAb, informed diagnoses.

The chain joins TRBV20-1 to TRBJ2-7; 11 bases line up with TRBD1. This receptor was taken from a man in his forties with Graves' ophthalmopathy. Material: blood. The CDR3 region is CSAWVGTGGPSQYF. The CDR3, as DNA: TGCAGTGCTTGGGTCGGGACAGGGGGTCCCTCGCAGTACTTC.